A selection of T cell receptor beta chains follows, all from one sample in a study of cytomegalovirus exposure and HLA in healthy donors. Sequencing was performed with immunoSEQ multiplex PCR; in TCRdb, only in-frame clones are kept and a portion is missing. Among more than 110,000 clones, 80% were seen once, and the ten largest hold roughly 2.2%. The sequenced sample was PBMCs. These receptors were collected from a man younger than 45 in good health and CMV-seronegative. The CDR3 runs from the conserved cysteine through the conserved F or W. D genes are given only for firm matches. Size tells how often a clone was seen (once, few, many) or the class of an expanded clone, and some rows leave it out.

cdr3_length j_call v_call clone_size d_call cdr3_nt cdr3_aa
12 TRBJ1-2 TRBV30 - - TGTGCCTGGAACGCGGCCTCCTATGGCTACACCTTC CAWNAASYGYTF
11 TRBJ2-5 TRBV2 - - TGTGCCAGCAGTGTCATAGAGACCCAGTACTTC CASSVIETQYF
15 TRBJ2-5 TRBV6-1 medium-sized TRBD2 TGTGCCAGCAGTGAATGGCGGGGGGGTCAAGAGACCCAGTACTTC CASSEWRGGQETQYF
15 TRBJ2-1 TRBV13 - TRBD2 TGTGCCAGCAGCTTCGGGACTAGCGGGGGGGCGGAGCAGTTCTTC CASSFGTSGGAEQFF
15 TRBJ2-7 TRBV6-5 - - TGTGCCAGCAGTTACTCGATGGTGGGAGGGGGCGAGCAGTACTTC CASSYSMVGGGEQYF
15 TRBJ2-1 TRBV29-1 once TRBD2 TGCAGCGTTGAAGATCGTCTAGCGGGAGTGAATGAGCAGTTCTTC CSVEDRLAGVNEQFF
15 TRBJ2-7 TRBV6-1 - TRBD1 TGTGCCAGCAGTCCGTGGGGACAGAGCTCCTACGAGCAGTACTTC CASSPWGQSSYEQYF
12 TRBJ1-5 TRBV7-9 - - TGTTCCAGCAGCCTATTTATGGAGCCCCAGCATTTT CSSSLFMEPQHF
16 TRBJ1-5 TRBV5-6 - - TGTGCCAGCAGCTTCTTTTGGGGTTCCAGGGATCAGCCCCAGCATTTT CASSFFWGSRDQPQHF
12 TRBJ2-1 TRBV4-1 - - TGCGCCAGCAGCCAAGACGTAAATGAGCAGTTCTTC CASSQDVNEQFF
12 TRBJ2-3 TRBV28 - - TGTGCCAGCAGTTCCAACAGCTATACGCAGTATTTT CASSSNSYTQYF